This T cell receptor beta chain was identified in a study of metastatic and nonmetastatic thyroid tumors. Study overall: Patients with malignant and benign thyroid disease provided blood and tumor or nodule tissue, whose repertoires were compared.

As concerns this clone: No antigen is known for it.

The study's findings and limits: Malignant thyroid tumors reportedly had TCR beta diversity that was significantly higher than in benign nodules, in blood and tumor.

Germline loops: CDR1 MNHEY, CDR2 SVGEGT. The CDR3 covers 13 residues. V was pared by 6 bases and J by 8 bases, with 6 bases of the junction left unmatched. All patients were untreated before thyroid surgery. In the original processing: The study's classifier, a distant-metastasis tool for papillary thyroid cancer, was built using CDR3 differences across clinicopathological groups. TCRdb re-processed the PCR reads through MiXCR. It is TCRdb's table, rather than the study itself, that gives the V and J calls and clone size. Here the sample spans roughly 34,000 clones, about 33% being singletons. This sequence joins TRBV6-2 or TRBV6-3 and TRBJ2-3; 9 bases agree with TRBD2. The sequence was obtained from a female donor with papillary thyroid cancer or a benign thyroid nodule (not recorded which). Some clones in this sample may be carry-over from other donors' samples. Specimen: tumor tissue. This CDR3 reads CASRRGGGSTQYF. CDR3 coding DNA: TGTGCCAGCAGGCGGGGGGGTGGAAGTACGCAGTATTTT.